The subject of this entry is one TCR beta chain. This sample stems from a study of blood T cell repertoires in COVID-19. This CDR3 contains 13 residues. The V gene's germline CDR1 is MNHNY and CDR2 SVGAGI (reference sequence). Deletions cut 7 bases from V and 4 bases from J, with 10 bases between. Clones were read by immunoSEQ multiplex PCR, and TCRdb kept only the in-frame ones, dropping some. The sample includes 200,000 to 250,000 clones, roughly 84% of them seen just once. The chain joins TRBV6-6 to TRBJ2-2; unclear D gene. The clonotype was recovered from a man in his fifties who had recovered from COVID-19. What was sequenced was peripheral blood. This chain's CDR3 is CASKIQSTGELFF. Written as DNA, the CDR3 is TGTGCCAGCAAAATACAGAGCACCGGGGAGCTGTTTTTT.